This T cell receptor beta chain was captured by sequencing in a study of human CD8 memory T cell subsets. CDR1 and CDR2 from the germline V gene are SGHDN and FVKESK. The CDR3 loop spans 16 amino acids. Libraries for TCR beta were constructed using UMI-labeled 5' RACE. TCRdb reanalyzed the 5' RACE reads and collapses them to one entry per CDR3 protein, without DNA. The sample data list about 10,000 distinct CDR3 sequences. J is TRBJ2-5 and V is TRBV14; as DNA is missing, the TRBD1 call by TCRdb cannot be tested. Sequenced: CD8+ T cells from PBMCs. This sequence was found in a human donor in good health. The CDR3 is CASSQRGTALQETQYF.